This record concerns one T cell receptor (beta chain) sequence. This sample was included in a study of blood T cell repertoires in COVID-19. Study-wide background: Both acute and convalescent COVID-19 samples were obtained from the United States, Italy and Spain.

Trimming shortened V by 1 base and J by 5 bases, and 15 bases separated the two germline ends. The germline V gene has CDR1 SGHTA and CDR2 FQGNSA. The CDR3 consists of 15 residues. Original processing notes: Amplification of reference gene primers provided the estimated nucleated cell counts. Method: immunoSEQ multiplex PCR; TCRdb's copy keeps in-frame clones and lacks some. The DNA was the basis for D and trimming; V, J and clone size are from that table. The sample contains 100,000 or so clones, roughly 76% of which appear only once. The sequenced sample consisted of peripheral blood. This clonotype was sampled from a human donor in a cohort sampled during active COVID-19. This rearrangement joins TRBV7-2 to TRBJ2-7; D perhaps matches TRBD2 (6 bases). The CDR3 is CASSLEGPGANEQYF. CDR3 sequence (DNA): TGTGCCAGCAGCTTAGAAGGGCCGGGAGCCAACGAGCAGTACTTC.